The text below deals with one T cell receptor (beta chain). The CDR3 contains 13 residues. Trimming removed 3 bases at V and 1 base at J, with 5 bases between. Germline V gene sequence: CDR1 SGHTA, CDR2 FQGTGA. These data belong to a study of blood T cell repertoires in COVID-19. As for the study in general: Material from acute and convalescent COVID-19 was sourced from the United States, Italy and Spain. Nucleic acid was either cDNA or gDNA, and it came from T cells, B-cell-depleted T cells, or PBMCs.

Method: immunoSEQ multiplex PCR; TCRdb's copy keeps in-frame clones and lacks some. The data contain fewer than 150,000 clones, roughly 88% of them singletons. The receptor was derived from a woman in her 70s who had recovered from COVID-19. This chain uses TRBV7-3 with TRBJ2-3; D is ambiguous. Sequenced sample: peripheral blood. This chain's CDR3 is CASSFRGTDTQYF. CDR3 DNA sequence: TGTGCCAGCAGCTTCCGCGGCACAGATACGCAGTATTTT.